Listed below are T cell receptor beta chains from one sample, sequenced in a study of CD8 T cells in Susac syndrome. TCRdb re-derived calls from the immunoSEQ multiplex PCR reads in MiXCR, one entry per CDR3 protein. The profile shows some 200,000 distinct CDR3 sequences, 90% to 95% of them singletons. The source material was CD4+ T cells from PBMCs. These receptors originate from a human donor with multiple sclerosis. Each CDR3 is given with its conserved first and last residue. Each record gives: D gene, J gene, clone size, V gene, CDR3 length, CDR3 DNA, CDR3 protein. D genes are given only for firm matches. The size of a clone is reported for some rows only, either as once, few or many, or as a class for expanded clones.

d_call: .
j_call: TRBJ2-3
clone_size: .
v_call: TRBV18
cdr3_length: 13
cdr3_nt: TGTGCCAGCTCACGAGCTAGCACAGATACGCAGTATTTT
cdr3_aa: CASSRASTDTQYF

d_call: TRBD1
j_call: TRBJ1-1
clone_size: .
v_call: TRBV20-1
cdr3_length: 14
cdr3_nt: TGCAGTGCTAGACCACCAGGCAGGGGGTGGGAGGCTTTCTTT
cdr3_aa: CSARPPGRGWEAFF

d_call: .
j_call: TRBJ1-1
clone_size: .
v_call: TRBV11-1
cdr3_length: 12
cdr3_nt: TGTGCCAGCAGCCGTCGGGGCACTGAAGCTTTCTTT
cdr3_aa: CASSRRGTEAFF

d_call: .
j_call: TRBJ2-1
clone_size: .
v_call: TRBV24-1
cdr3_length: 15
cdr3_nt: TGTGCCACCCAGGGACTGCTAGGATCCTACAATGAGCAGTTCTTC
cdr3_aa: CATQGLLGSYNEQFF

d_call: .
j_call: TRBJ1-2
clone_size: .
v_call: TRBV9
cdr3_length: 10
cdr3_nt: TGTGCCAGCAGCGCCCCTGGCTACACCTTC
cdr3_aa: CASSAPGYTF

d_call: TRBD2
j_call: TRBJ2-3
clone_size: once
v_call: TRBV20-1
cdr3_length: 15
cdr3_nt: TGCAGCGCCCCACCCACTAGCGGGAGGACAGATACGCAGTATTTT
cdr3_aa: CSAPPTSGRTDTQYF

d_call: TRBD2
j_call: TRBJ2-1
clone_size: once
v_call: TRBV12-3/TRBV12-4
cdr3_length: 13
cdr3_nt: TGTGCCAGCAGTTTAGTTGGGGGAGGGGAGCAGTTCTTC
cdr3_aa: CASSLVGGGEQFF

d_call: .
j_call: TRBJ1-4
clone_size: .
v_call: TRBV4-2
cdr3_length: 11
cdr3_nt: TGTGCCAGCAGCCTTGAGGGATGGCTGTTTTTT
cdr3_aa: CASSLEGWLFF

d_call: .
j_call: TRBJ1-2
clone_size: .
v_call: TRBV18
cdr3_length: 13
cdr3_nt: TGTGCCAGCTCACCTAGATTAAACTATGGCTACACCTTC
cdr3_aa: CASSPRLNYGYTF

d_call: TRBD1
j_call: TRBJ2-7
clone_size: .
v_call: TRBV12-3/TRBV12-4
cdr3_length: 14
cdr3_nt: TGTGCCAGCAGGATGGGACAGGGGGCGCGGGAGCAGTACTTC
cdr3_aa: CASRMGQGAREQYF

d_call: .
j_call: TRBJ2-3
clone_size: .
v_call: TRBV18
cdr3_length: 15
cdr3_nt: TGTGCCAGCTCACCATTCACAGGGCCCACAGATACGCAGTATTTT
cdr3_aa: CASSPFTGPTDTQYF

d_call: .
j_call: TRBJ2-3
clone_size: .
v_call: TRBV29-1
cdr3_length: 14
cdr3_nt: TGCAGCGTTGAGTCGCGCAAGGGCACAGATACGCAGTATTTT
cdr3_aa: CSVESRKGTDTQYF

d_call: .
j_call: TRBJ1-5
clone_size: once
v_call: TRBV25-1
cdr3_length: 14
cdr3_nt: TGTGCCAGCAGTGAATACCGTATGAATCAGCCCCAGCATTTT
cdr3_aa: CASSEYRMNQPQHF

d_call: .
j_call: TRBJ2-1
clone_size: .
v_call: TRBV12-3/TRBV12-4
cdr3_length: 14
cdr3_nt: TGTGCCAGCACCACCCCGGCGGGTTACAATGAGCAGTTCTTC
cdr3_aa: CASTTPAGYNEQFF

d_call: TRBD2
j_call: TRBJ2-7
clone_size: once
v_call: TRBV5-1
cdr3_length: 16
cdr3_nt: TGCGCCAGCAGCGCTAGCGGGGGGACGAGCTCCTACGAGCAGTACTTC
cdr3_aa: CASSASGGTSSYEQYF

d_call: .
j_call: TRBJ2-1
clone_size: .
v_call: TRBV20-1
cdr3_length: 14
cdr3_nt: TGCAGTGCTTATTTCAGCGCACCCTACAATGAGCAGTTCTTC
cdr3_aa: CSAYFSAPYNEQFF

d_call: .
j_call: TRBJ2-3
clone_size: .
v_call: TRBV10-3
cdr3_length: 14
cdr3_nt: TGTGCCATCACCCCGAGCGGGAGCACAGATACGCAGTATTTT
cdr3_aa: CAITPSGSTDTQYF

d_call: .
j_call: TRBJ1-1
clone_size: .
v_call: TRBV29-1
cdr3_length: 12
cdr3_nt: TGCAGCGGGACAGAACTGAACACTGAAGCTTTCTTT
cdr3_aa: CSGTELNTEAFF

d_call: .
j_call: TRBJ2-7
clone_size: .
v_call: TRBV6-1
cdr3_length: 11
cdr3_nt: TGTGCCAGCACCGTCTCCTACGAGCAGTACTTC
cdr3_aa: CASTVSYEQYF

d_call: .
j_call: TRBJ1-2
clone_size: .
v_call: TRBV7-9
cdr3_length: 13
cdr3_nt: TGTGCCAGCAGGGGACTAAAGGACTATGGCTACACCTTC
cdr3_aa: CASRGLKDYGYTF

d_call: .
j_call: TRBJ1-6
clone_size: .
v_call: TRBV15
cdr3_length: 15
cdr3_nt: TGTGCCACCAGCAGGGACAGCTCCTATAATTCACCCCTCCACTTT
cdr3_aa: CATSRDSSYNSPLHF

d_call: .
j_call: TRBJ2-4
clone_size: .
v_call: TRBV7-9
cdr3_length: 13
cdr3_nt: TGTGCCAGCAGCTTAGCGAGCAGTAACATTCAGTACTTC
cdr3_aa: CASSLASSNIQYF

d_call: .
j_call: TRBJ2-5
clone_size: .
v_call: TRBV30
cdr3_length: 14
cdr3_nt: TGTGCCTGGAGGTCAATGGCGGGGCAAGAGACCCAGTACTTC
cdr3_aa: CAWRSMAGQETQYF

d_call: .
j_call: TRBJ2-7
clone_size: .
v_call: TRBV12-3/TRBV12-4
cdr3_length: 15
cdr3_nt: TGTGCCAGCAGCCCCCGACTACTCGGGGGCTACGAGCAGTACTTC
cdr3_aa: CASSPRLLGGYEQYF

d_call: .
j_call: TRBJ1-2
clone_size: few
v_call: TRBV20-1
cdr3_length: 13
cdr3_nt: TGCAGTGCTAGACCAGGAGCTAACTATGGCTACACCTTC
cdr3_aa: CSARPGANYGYTF

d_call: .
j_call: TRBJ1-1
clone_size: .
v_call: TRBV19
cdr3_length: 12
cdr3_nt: TGTGCCAGTAGCCCGGCAGAAGAGGAAGCTTTCTTT
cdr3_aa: CASSPAEEEAFF

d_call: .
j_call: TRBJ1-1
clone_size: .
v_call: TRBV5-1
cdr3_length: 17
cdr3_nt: TGCGCCAGCAGCTTGGGACAAGGCGTTGGGGCGAACACTGAAGCTTTCTTT
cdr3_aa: CASSLGQGVGANTEAFF

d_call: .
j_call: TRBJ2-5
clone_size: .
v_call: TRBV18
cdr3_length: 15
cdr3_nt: TGTGCCAGCTCACCACCGAGCGGCAGGGGTGAGACCCAGTACTTC
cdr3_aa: CASSPPSGRGETQYF

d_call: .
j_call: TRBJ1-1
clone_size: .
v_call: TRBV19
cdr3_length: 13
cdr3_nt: TGTGCCAGTAGTATTTACCAGGGGACTGAAGCTTTCTTT
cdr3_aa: CASSIYQGTEAFF

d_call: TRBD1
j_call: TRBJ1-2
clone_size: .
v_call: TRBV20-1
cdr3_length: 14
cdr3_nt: TGCAGTGCTAGAGGGACAGGGGGCGAATATGGCTACACCTTC
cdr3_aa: CSARGTGGEYGYTF

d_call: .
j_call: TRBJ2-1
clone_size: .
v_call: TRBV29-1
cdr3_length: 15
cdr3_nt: TGCAGCGGCTTGGGGGGAGAGAGCTCCTACAATGAGCAGTTCTTC
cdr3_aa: CSGLGGESSYNEQFF

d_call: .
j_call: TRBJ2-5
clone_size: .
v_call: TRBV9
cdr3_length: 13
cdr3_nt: TGTGCCAGCAGCGTACAGGGAAAAGAGACCCAGTACTTC
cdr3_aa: CASSVQGKETQYF

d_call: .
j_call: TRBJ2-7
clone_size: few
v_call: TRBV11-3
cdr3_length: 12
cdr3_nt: TGTGCCAGCAGCTTAATCGCCTACGAGCAGTACTTC
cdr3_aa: CASSLIAYEQYF

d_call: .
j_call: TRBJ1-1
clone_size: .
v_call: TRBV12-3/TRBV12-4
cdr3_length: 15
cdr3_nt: TGTGCCAGCAGTCCGGGTTCGACACAGAACACTGAAGCTTTCTTT
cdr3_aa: CASSPGSTQNTEAFF

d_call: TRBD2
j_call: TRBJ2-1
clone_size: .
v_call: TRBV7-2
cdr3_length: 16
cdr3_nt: TGTGCCAGCAGCGCCTACAGGAGCGGGGGGGCTAATGAGCAGTTCTTC
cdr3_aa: CASSAYRSGGANEQFF

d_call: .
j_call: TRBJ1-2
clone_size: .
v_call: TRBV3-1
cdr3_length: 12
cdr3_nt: TGTGCCAGCAGCTATACAGGAAACGGCTACACCTTC
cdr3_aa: CASSYTGNGYTF

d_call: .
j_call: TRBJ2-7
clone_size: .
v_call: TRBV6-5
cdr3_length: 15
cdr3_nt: TGTGCCAGCAGTTACTCGCCGGGTAGCTCCTACGAGCAGTACTTC
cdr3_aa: CASSYSPGSSYEQYF

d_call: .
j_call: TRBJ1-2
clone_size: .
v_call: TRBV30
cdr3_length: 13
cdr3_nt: TGTGCCTGGAGTGGGGGATTGGGATATGGCTACACCTTC
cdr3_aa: CAWSGGLGYGYTF

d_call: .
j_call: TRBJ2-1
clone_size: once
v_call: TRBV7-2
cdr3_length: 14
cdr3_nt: TGTGCCAGCAGCCGCCTCGAGGGATACAATGAGCAGTTCTTC
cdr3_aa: CASSRLEGYNEQFF

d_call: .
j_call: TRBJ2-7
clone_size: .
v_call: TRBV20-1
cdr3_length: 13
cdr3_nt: TGCAGTGCTAGAAAGGGGGGGTCCTACGAGCAGTACTTC
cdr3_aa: CSARKGGSYEQYF